This T cell receptor beta chain was captured by sequencing in a study of T-cell memory formation after mild COVID-19. This clonotype appeared once. With constant-segment primers, 5'RACE yielded cDNA libraries of TCR alpha and TCR beta that carried sample barcodes and UMIs. From the 5' RACE reads, TCRdb called clonotypes with MiXCR, one entry per CDR3 protein. The sample contains 120,000 to 150,000 distinct CDR3 sequences, about 19% of which appear only once. CDR3 length equals 14 residues. The V gene lost 4 bases and the J gene lost 6 bases, with 19 bases spanning the gap. Germline-derived CDR1 and CDR2 are SQVTM and ANQGSEA.

Sequences were obtained from PBMCs or a T cell subset sorted from them (not recorded which). The sequence was obtained from an adult woman who had mild COVID-19 (a few samples of this study predate the infection). Cell type and time point are not known. V and J are TRBV29-1 and TRBJ2-7; D might be TRBD1 (6 bases). The CDR3: CSVVSRDTVGEQYF. The CDR3 bases are TGCAGCGTTGTCAGCCGGGACACAGTCGGCGAGCAGTACTTC.